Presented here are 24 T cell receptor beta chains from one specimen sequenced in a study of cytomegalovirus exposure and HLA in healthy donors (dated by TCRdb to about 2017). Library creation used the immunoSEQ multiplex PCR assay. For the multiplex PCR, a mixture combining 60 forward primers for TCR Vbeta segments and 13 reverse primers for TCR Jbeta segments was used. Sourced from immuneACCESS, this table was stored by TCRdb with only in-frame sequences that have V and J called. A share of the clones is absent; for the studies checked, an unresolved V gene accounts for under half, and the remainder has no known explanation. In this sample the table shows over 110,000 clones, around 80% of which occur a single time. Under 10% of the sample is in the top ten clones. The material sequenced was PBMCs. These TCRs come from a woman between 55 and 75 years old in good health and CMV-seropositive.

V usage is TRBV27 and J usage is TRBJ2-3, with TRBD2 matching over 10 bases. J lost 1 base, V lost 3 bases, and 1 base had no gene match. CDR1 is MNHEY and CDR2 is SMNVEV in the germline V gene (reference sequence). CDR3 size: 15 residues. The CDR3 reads CASSLSGRGTDTQYF. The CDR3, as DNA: TGTGCCAGCAGTTTGAGCGGGAGGGGCACAGATACGCAGTATTTT.

In DNA form, the CDR3 reads TGTGCCAGCAGCTTAGATCTAAACCGAAATCCCTACCAAGAGACCCAGTACTTC. Its translation is CASSLDLNRNPYQETQYF. V gene TRBV11-2 combines with J gene TRBJ2-5, with D hard to call. V dropped 0 bases and J dropped 0 bases, with 17 bases sitting between them. CDR1 SGHAT and CDR2 FQNNGV come from the germline V gene. The CDR3 is 18 amino acids. The entire variable domain, with the rest obtained from reference TRBV11-2 and TRBJ2-5, is as follows: EAGVAQSPRYKIIEKRQSVAFWCNPISGHATLYWYQQILGQGPKLLIQFQNNGVVDDSQLPKDRFSAERLKGVDSTLKIQPAKLEDSAVYLCASSLDLNRNPYQETQYFGPGTRLLVL.

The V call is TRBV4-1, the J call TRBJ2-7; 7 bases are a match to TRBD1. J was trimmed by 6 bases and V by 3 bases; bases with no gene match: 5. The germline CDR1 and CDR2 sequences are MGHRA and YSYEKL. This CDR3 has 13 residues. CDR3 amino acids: CASSQLRGIEQYF. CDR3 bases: TGCGCCAGCAGCCAGCTCAGGGGGATCGAGCAGTACTTC.

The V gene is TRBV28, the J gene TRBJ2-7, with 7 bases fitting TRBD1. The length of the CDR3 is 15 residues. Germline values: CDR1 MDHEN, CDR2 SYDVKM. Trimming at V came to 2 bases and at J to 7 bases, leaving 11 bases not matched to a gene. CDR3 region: CASSLMADRPQEQYF. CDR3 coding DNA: TGTGCCAGCAGTTTAATGGCGGACAGGCCCCAGGAGCAGTACTTC.

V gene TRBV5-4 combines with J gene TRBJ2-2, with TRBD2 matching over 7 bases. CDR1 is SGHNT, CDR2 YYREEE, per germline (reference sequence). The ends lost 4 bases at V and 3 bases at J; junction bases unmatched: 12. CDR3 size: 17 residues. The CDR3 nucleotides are TGTGCCAGCAGCCCCCCGTTGGCGGGAGTTTACACCGGGGAGCTGTTTTTT. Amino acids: CASSPPLAGVYTGELFF.

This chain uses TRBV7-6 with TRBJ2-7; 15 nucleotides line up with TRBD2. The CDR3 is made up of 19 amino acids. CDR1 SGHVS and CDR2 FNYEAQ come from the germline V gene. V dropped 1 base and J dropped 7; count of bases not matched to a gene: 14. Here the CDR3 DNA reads TGTGCCAGCAGCTTAGGTGCGGGACTAGCGGGAGGCCGGAAGGAAGAGCAGTACTTC. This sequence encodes CASSLGAGLAGGRKEEQYF.

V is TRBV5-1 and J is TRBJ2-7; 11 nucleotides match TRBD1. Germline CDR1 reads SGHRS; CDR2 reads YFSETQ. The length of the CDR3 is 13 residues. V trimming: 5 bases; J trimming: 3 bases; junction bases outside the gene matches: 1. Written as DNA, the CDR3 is TGCGCCAGCAGGGGGACAGGGGGCTACGAGCAGTACTTC. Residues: CASRGTGGYEQYF.

DNA of the CDR3: TGTGCCAGCAGCTTAGTGGGCGGGAGCTCCTACGAGCAGTACTTC. It codes for CASSLVGGSSYEQYF. The chain recombines TRBV7-2 with TRBJ2-7; 7 nucleotides line up with TRBD2. CDR1 is SGHTA and CDR2 is FQGNSA in the germline V gene. This CDR3 region has 15 residues. V trimming: 1 base; J trimming: 0 bases; junction bases outside the gene matches: 3.

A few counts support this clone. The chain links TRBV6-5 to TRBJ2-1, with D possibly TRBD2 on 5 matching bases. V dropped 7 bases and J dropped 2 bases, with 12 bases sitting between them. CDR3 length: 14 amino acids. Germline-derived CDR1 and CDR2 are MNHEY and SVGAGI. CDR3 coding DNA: TGTGCCAGCACTCAAGCGGCTACCTACAATGAGCAGTTCTTC. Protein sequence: CASTQAATYNEQFF.

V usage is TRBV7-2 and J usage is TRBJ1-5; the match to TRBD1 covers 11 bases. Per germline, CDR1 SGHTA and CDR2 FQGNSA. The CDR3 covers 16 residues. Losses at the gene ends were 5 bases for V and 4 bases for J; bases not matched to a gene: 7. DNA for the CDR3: TGTGCCAGCAGCGACCGGGACAGGGGGTTTAATCAGCCCCAGCATTTT. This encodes CASSDRDRGFNQPQHF.

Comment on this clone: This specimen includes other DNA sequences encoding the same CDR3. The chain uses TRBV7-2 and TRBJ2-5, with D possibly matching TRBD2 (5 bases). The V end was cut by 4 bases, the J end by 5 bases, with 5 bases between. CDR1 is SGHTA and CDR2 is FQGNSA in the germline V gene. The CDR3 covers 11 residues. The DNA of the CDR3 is TGTGCCAGCAGCTCGGGGGAGACCCAGTACTTC. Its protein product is CASSSGETQYF.

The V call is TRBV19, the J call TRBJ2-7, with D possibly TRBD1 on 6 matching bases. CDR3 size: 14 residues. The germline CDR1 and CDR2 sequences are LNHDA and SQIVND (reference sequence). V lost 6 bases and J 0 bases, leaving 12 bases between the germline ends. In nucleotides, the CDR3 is TGTGCCAGTAGACCAGGACAGTCCTCCTACGAGCAGTACTTC. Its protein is CASRPGQSSYEQYF.

The CDR3 is CASSGPFSYEQYF. The CDR3 DNA is TGTGCCAGCAGTGGGCCCTTCTCCTACGAGCAGTACTTC. V usage is TRBV25-1 and J usage is TRBJ2-7, with D unclear. Between the trimmed V and J ends, which lost 4 bases and 0 bases, there was a span of 7 bases. This CDR3 is built from 13 residues. Germline lookup yields CDR1 MGHDK and CDR2 SYGVNS.

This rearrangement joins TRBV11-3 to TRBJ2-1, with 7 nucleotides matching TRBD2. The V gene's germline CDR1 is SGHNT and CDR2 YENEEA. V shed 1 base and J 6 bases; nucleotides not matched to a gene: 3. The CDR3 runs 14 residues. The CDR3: CASSLARGSNEQFF. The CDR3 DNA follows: TGTGCCAGCAGCTTAGCTCGCGGGAGCAATGAGCAGTTCTTC. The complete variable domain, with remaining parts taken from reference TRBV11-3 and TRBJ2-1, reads EAGVVQSPRYKIIEKKQPVAFWCNPISGHNTLYWYLQNLGQGPELLIRYENEEAVDDSQLPKDRFSAERLKGVDSTLKIQPAELGDSAVYLCASSLARGSNEQFFGPGTRLTVL.

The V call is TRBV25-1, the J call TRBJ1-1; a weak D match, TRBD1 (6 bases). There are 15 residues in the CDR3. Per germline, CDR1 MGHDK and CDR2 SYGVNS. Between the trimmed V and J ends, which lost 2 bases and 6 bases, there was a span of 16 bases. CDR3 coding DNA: TGTGCCAGCAGTGAAGGGGGCGCTTCCCTCGCTGAAGCTTTCTTT. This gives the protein CASSEGGASLAEAFF. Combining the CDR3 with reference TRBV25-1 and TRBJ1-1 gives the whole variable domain EADIYQTPRYLVIGTGKKITLECSQTMGHDKMYWYQQDPGMELHLIHYSYGVNSTEKGDLSSESTVSRIRTEHFPLTLESARPSHTSQYLCASSEGGASLAEAFFGQGTRLTVV.

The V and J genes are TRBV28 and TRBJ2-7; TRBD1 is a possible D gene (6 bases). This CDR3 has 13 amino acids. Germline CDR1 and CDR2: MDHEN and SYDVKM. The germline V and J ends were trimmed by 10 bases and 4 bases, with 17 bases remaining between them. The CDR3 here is CAIPEWGPYEQYF. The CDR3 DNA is TGTGCCATCCCTGAATGGGGGCCGTACGAGCAGTACTTC.

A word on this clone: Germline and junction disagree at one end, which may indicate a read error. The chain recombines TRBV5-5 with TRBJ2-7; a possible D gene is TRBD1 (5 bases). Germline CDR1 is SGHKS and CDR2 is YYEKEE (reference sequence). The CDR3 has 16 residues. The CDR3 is CASSLGTPRSSYDQYF. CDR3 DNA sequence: TGTGCCAGCAGCTTGGGGACACCGAGGAGCTCCTACGATCAGTACTTC.

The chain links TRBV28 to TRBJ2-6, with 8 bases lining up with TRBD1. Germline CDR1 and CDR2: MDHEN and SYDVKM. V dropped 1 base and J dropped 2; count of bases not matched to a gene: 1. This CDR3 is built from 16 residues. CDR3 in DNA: TGTGCCAGCAGTTTATCCAGGGGGCCTGGGGCCAACGTCCTGACTTTC. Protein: CASSLSRGPGANVLTF.

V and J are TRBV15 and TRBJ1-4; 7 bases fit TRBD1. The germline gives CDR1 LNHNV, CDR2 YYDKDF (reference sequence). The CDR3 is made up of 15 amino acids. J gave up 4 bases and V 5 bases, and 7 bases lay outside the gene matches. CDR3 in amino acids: CATSLRQGDNEKLFF. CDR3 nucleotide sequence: TGTGCCACCAGCTTACGACAGGGAGATAATGAAAAACTGTTTTTT.

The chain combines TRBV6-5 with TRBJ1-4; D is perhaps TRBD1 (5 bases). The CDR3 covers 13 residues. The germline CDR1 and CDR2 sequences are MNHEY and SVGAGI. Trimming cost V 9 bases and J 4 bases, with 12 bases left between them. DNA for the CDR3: TGTGCCAGTGGGAGGGACGGTAATGAAAAACTGTTTTTT. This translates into CASGRDGNEKLFF.

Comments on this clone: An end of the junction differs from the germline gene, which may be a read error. This chain's CDR3 is CASSFGSYNERFF. Here the CDR3 DNA reads TGTGCCAGCAGTTTTGGCTCCTACAATGAGCGGTTCTTC. The V and J genes are TRBV27 and TRBJ2-1; no clear D gene. CDR3 length: 13 residues. Germline-derived CDR1 and CDR2 are MNHEY and SMNVEV (reference sequence).

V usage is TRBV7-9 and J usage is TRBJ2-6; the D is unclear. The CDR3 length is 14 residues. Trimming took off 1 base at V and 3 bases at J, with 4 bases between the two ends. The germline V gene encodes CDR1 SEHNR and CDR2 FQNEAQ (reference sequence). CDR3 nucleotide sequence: TGTGCCAGCAGCTTAGACAGTGGGGCCAACGTCCTGACTTTC. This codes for CASSLDSGANVLTF.

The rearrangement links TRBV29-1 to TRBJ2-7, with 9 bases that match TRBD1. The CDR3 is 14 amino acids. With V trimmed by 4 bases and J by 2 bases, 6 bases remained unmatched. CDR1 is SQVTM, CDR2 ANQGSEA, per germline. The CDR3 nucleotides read TGCAGCGTTGGCGGGGGACAGGGCCCCTACGAGCAGTACTTC. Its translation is CSVGGGQGPYEQYF.

Here the CDR3 DNA reads TGTGCCATCAGTGAGCGCGTAGGGGCGTTGGACAATGAGCAGTTCTTC. It specifies CAISERVGALDNEQFF. J is TRBJ2-1 and V is TRBV10-3, with D perhaps TRBD1 (5 bases). The germline CDR1 and CDR2 sequences are ENHRY and SYGVKD. The CDR3 length is 16 residues. The V end lost 2 bases, the J end lost 5 bases, and 16 bases lay between the germline ends.